This T cell receptor (beta chain) was recorded in a study of control samples from healthy donors and cancer patients. The CDR3 contains 14 residues. The germline CDR1 and CDR2 sequences are LGHNA and YNFKEQ. Trimming left V 2 bases short and J 4 bases short, with 11 bases between. This table comes from immunoSEQ multiplex PCR, and its TCRdb copy is limited to in-frame clones, with some not included. Altogether 150,000 to 200,000 clones are present, 85% to 90% being singletons, with the ten largest covering 1.3% to 1.5%. The clonotype comes from a woman in her 50s in good health. The sequencing sample was made of blood. The chain employs TRBV4-2 and TRBJ1-1; no reliable D call. CDR3 bases: TGTGCCAGCAGCCAAAACCGGGGTGGCACTGAAGCTTTCTTT. It translates to CASSQNRGGTEAFF.